The 5 T cell receptor beta chains in this list originate from one sample, sequenced in a study of cytomegalovirus exposure and HLA in healthy donors. Both 60 Vbeta primers and 13 Jbeta primers went into the PCR. Measured with immunoSEQ multiplex PCR; TCRdb has only the in-frame clones, and not every one. There are 150,000 to 190,000 clones in the sample; approximately 77% occur only once, and more than 1.2% lies in the top ten. Sequencing was done on a sample of PBMCs. These receptors were collected from a man aged 18 to 30 in good health and CMV-seronegative.

The chain combines TRBV27 with TRBJ1-5, with D possibly TRBD1 on 6 matching bases. There are 15 residues in the CDR3. Germline values: CDR1 MNHEY, CDR2 SMNVEV (reference sequence). Between the trimmed V and J ends, which lost 3 bases and 6 bases, there was a span of 15 bases. The CDR3 reads CASSFPDSSAQPQHF. CDR3 nucleotides: TGTGCCAGCAGTTTCCCGGACAGCTCCGCTCAGCCCCAGCATTTT.

CDR3 in amino acids: CASSQGQGVSHEQYF. The CDR3 coding sequence is TGCGCCAGCAGCCAAGGACAGGGTGTTTCCCACGAGCAGTACTTC. This sequence joins TRBV4-3 and TRBJ2-7, with 7 bases lining up with TRBD1. Germline CDR1 is LGHNA and CDR2 is YSLEER. With V trimmed by 1 base and J by 5 bases, 8 bases remained unmatched. This CDR3 contains 15 residues.

The chain recombines TRBV7-6 with TRBJ2-7; 7 bases are a match to TRBD1. V lost 4 bases to trimming and J lost 0 bases; unmatched junction nucleotides: 9. The CDR3 spans 16 residues. Germline-derived CDR1 and CDR2 are SGHVS and FNYEAQ. The CDR3 nucleotides are TGTGCCAGCAGCTCAAAACCGGGACAGAGCTCCTACGAGCAGTACTTC. It is translated as CASSSKPGQSSYEQYF.

The chain carries TRBV19 and TRBJ1-5; 8 nucleotides match TRBD1. This CDR3 has 14 residues. The ends lost 4 bases at V and 2 bases at J; junction bases unmatched: 1. Germline V CDR1 and CDR2: LNHDA, SQIVND (reference sequence). CDR3 in DNA: TGTGCCAGTAGTAACAGGGGGGGCAATCAGCCCCAGCATTTT. Protein product: CASSNRGGNQPQHF. The whole variable domain, remainder taken from reference TRBV19 and TRBJ1-5, is DGGITQSPKYLFRKEGQNVTLSCEQNLNHDAMYWYRQDPGQGLRLIYYSQIVNDFQKGDIAEGYSVSREKKESFPLTVTSAQKNPTAFYLCASSNRGGNQPQHFGDGTRLSIL.

The genes are TRBV4-3 and TRBJ2-4; D may be TRBD2 (7 bases). V lost 4 bases, J lost 6 bases, and 19 bases lay in between. The CDR3 covers 16 residues. Germline V lookup: CDR1 LGHNA, CDR2 YSLEER. The CDR3 coding sequence is TGCGCCAGCAGCCCAGGGGCCCCCGGCGGGGGAAACATTCAGTACTTC. It translates to CASSPGAPGGGNIQYF.